The source of this TCR beta chain is a study of T cell changes during pregnancy in multiple sclerosis. Measured with immunoSEQ multiplex PCR; TCRdb has only the in-frame clones, and not every one. The sample consists of around 100,000 clones, around 94% of them appearing once. The CDR3 consists of 17 residues. The V gene lost 5 bases and the J gene lost 4 bases, with 22 bases spanning the gap. Germline V gene sequence: CDR1 SGHTA, CDR2 FQGTGA. The receptor was derived from a female donor with multiple sclerosis, enrolled in a pregnancy study. The chain employs TRBV7-3 and TRBJ2-3; D is perhaps TRBD1 (6 bases). The source was peripheral blood, collected in the second trimester of pregnancy. The DNA for the CDR3 is TGTGCCAGCAGCGAAACGACAGGCCTTCCAGGCGCAGATACGCAGTATTTT. Protein: CASSETTGLPGADTQYF. The full variable domain, rest sourced from reference TRBV7-3 and TRBJ2-3, is GAGVSQTPSNKVTEKGKYVELRCDPISGHTALYWYRQSLGQGPEFLIYFQGTGAADDSGLPNDRFFAVRPEGSVSTLKIQRTERGDSAVYLCASSETTGLPGADTQYFGPGTRLTVL.